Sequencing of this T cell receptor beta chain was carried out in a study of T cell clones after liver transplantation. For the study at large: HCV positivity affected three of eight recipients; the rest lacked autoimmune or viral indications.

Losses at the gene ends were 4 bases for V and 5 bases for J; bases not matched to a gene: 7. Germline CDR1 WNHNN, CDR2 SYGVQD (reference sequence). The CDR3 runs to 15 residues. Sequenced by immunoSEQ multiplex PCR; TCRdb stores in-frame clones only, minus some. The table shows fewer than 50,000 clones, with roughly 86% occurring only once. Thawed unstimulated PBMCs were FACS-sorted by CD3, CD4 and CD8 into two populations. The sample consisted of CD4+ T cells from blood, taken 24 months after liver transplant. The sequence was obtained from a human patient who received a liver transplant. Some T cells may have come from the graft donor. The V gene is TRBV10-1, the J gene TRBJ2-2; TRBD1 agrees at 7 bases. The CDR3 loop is CASSVDRVGTGELFF. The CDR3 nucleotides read TGCGCCAGCAGTGTAGACAGGGTGGGAACCGGGGAGCTGTTTTTT.